This T cell receptor (beta chain) was captured in a study of cytomegalovirus exposure and HLA in healthy donors. Study-wide points: Some TCR beta chains (164 of them) were listed as cytomegalovirus-associated.

Trimming pared 4 bases from V and 4 bases from J, leaving 5 bases between. The CDR3 has 12 residues. Germline V CDR1 and CDR2: MGHDK, SYGVNS. Researchers ran the PCR with 60 Vbeta and 13 Jbeta primers. In the study's own analysis: Roughly 11 million shared chains were among the approximately 80 million unique TCR beta chains that a later analysis counted. Clones were sequenced by immunoSEQ multiplex PCR, and TCRdb holds only the in-frame ones, with some missing. That table supplies the V and J calls and clone size; D and trimming were determined from the DNA. The table lists over 150,000 clones, about 71% of them singletons. This clone was seen a few times. Its specificity is unknown.

V is TRBV25-1 and J is TRBJ1-3; unclear D gene. The sample was PBMCs. This TCR was sampled from a man aged 50-59 years in good health and CMV-seronegative. DNA for the CDR3: TGTGCCAGCAGTGTATTAGGAAACACCATATATTTT. This translates into CASSVLGNTIYF.